This TCR beta chain derives from a study of neoadjuvant anti-PD-1 for oral cavity cancer. Looking at the study overall: Patients without progression received a fourth nivolumab dose around day 43, then surgical resection on days 50-56.

Findings and limits, study-wide: Higher pretreatment Treg/Th17 ratios tracked higher pretreatment blood clonality.

Profiling relied on immunoSEQ multiplex PCR, and the TCRdb table lists in-frame clones only, not all of them. The sample contains some 14,000 clones, about 70% of which appear only once. These newly diagnosed stage II-IVA oral cavity squamous cell carcinoma patients had no prior systemic or radiation treatment. Analysis of PBMCs was direct, with no culture step. Germline lookup yields CDR1 SGHTA and CDR2 FQGTGA. V was clipped by 10 bases and J by 6 bases, with 10 bases between them. The CDR3 covers 12 residues. In regard to this clone: What it recognizes is unknown.

The chain links TRBV7-3 to TRBJ1-6; possibly TRBD1 for D (5 bases). Sequencing used PBMCs, obtained before nivolumab (anti-PD-1) treatment. The receptor was derived from a person aged 35-79 years with oral cavity squamous cell carcinoma. CDR3 sequence: CAIQGPNSPLHF. CDR3 DNA sequence: TGTGCCATCCAGGGCCCTAATTCACCCCTCCACTTT.